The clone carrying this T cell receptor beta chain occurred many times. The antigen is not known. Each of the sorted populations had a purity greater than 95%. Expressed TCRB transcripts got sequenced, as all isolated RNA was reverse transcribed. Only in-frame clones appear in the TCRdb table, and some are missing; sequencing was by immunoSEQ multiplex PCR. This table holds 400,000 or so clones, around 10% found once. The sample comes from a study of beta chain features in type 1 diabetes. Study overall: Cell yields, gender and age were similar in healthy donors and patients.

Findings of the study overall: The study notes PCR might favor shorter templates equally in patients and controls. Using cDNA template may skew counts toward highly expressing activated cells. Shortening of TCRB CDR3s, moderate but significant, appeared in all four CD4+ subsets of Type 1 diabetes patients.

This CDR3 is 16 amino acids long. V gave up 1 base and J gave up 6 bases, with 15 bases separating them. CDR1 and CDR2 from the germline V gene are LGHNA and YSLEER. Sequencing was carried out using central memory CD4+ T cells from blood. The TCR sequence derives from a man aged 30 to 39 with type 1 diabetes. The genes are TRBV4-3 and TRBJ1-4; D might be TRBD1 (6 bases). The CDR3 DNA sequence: TGCGCCAGCAGCCAAGTTGGGGGGCGCGGAGATGAAAAACTGTTTTTT. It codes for CASSQVGGRGDEKLFF.